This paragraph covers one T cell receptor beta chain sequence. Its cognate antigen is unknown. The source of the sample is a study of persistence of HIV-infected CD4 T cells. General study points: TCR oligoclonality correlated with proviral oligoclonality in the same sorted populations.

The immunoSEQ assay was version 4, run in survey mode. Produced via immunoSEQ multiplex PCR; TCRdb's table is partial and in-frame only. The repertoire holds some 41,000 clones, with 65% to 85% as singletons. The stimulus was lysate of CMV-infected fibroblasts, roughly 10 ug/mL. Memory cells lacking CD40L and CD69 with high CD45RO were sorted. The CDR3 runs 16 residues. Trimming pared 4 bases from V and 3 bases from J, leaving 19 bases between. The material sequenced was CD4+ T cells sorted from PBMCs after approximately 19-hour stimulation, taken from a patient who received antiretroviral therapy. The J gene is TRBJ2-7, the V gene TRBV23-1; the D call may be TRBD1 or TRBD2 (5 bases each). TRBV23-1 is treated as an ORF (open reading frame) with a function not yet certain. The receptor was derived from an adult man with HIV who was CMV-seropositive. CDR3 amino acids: CASSRTKSWDGYEQYF. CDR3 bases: TGCGCCAGCAGTCGTACGAAGTCATGGGACGGCTACGAGCAGTACTTC.